This TCR beta chain was sequenced for a study of T cells after yellow fever vaccination. This CDR3 contains 14 residues. The V end was cut by 7 bases, the J end by 7 bases, with 17 bases between. In making TCR cDNA, 5'RACE template switching added a universal primer site and UMIs to it. In TCRdb, the 5' RACE reads were re-called with MiXCR into one record per CDR3 protein. The table has some 110,000 distinct CDR3 sequences, about 7% seen once. This clonotype occurred a few times. Sequenced material: CD4+ T cells sorted from PBMCs, taken 10 days after the first yellow fever vaccination. This sequence was found in a man between 18 and 29 years old who received the YFV17D yellow fever vaccine. The rearrangement joins TRBV12-3 or TRBV12-4 to TRBJ1-5; D remains ambiguous. CDR3 DNA sequence: TGTGCCAGCACCCACCGTGACACCCACCAGCCCCAGCATTTT. This codes for CASTHRDTHQPQHF.